The TCR beta chain under discussion was sequenced for a study of T-cell reconstitution after alpha-beta-depleted transplantation in children. As it was prepared, the TCRbeta library received unique molecular identifiers. MiXCR, applied by TCRdb to the PCR reads, yields one record per CDR3 protein. Of about 540,000 distinct CDR3 sequences listed, around 16% are singletons. This clonotype was seen a handful of times. CDR1 and CDR2 from the germline V gene are LNHDA and SQIVND (reference sequence). V lost 5 bases and J lost 8, with 13 bases in between. The CDR3 covers 13 residues. The clonotype was recovered from a human donor who donated a stem cell graft to a child with acute lymphoblastic leukemia. The gene calls are TRBV19 and TRBJ2-4, with D perhaps being TRBD1 or TRBD2 (5 bases each). The source material was PBMCs from the stem cell graft donor, sampled from the stem cell graft. Written as DNA, the CDR3 is TGTGCCAGTAGTCCGGGGCTAGGGGACATTCAGTACTTC. As protein: CASSPGLGDIQYF.